One and the same sample provided the 28 T cell receptor beta chains below, sequenced in a study of T cells expressing NK-cell markers. TCRdb reprocessed the 5' RACE reads, with one entry per CDR3 protein and no DNA. The sample table sets out around 100,000 distinct CDR3 sequences. Sequencing was done on a sample of blood T cells: a sorted CD56 or NKG2C T cell subset, CD4+ or CD8+ T cells, or bulk PBMC T cells (not recorded which). The receptors originated from a woman aged 18-69 years in good health.

The rearrangement links TRBV15 to TRBJ2-3; TCRdb outputs TRBD2, but without DNA this stays unchecked. The germline CDR1 and CDR2 sequences are LNHNV and YYDKDF (reference sequence). The CDR3 covers 16 residues. CDR3 amino acids: CATSRGLAGSTDTQYF.

The chain recombines TRBV4-3 with TRBJ2-3. This CDR3 region has 16 residues. The germline CDR1 and CDR2 sequences are LGHNA and YSLEER. The CDR3 sequence: CASSQGASGSTDTQYF.

This rearrangement joins TRBV7-2 to TRBJ1-1; TCRdb gives TRBD1 as the D gene, but with no DNA this cannot be confirmed. This CDR3 spans 14 amino acids. The germline V gene has CDR1 SGHTA and CDR2 FQGNSA. This CDR3 reads CASSGEVQDTEAFF.

The chain joins TRBV28 to TRBJ2-1; the TRBD2 assignment by TCRdb is unverifiable without DNA. Germline values: CDR1 MDHEN, CDR2 SYDVKM. The CDR3 extends over 18 amino acids. The CDR3 is CASSGLAGSTLNYNEQFF. Full variable domain (missing parts from reference TRBV28 and TRBJ2-1): DVKVTQSSRYLVKRTGEKVFLECVQDMDHENMFWYRQDPGLGLRLIYFSYDVKMKEKGDIPEGYSVSREKKERFSLILESASTNQTSMYLCASSGLAGSTLNYNEQFFGPGTRLTVL.

V usage is TRBV3-1 and J usage is TRBJ2-3; absent DNA, TCRdb's TRBD1 call cannot be checked. Per the germline V gene, CDR1 is LGHDT and CDR2 is YNNKEL (reference sequence). The CDR3 has 18 residues. CDR3 sequence reads: CASSQEVGGPSRADTQYF.

The genes are TRBV28 and TRBJ2-3. Germline CDR1 is MDHEN and CDR2 is SYDVKM. The CDR3 is 13 amino acids. The CDR3 protein is CASSLSSTDTQYF.

The V gene is TRBV7-9, the J gene TRBJ2-3. This CDR3 is 13 amino acids long. Germline loops: CDR1 SEHNR, CDR2 FQNEAQ (reference sequence). CDR3 sequence: CASSSLMKGTQYF.

The J gene is TRBJ1-2, the V gene TRBV28; TCRdb reports TRBD1, a call that lacks DNA to check it against. The CDR3 length is 17 residues. Germline assignment: CDR1 MDHEN and CDR2 SYDVKM. The CDR3 here is CASSSLIGHSSNYGYTF.

The rearrangement links TRBV7-8 to TRBJ2-2; TCRdb designates TRBD1, a call that cannot be tested without DNA. This CDR3 is built from 14 residues. The germline gives CDR1 SGHVS, CDR2 FQNEAQ. Here the CDR3 reads CASYSERAIGELFF.

V gene TRBV27 combines with J gene TRBJ1-5; TCRdb's assignment of TRBD1 cannot be checked, as there is no DNA. The germline CDR1 and CDR2 sequences are MNHEY and SMNVEV (reference sequence). The CDR3 contains 14 residues. CDR3 protein: CASSLTGAAQPQHF.

The chain joins TRBV4-3 to TRBJ2-2. The CDR3 runs 16 residues. The V gene's germline CDR1 is LGHNA and CDR2 YSLEER. CDR3 protein: CASSQDALANTGELFF.

This sequence joins TRBV27 and TRBJ2-1; checking the TCRdb D call of TRBD2 is not possible without DNA. The CDR3 is made up of 13 amino acids. Germline CDR1 is MNHEY and CDR2 is SMNVEV (reference sequence). This chain's CDR3 is CASSRQAPHEQFF.

This chain joins TRBV23-1 and TRBJ2-5; lacking DNA, the TRBD1 call made by TCRdb goes unchecked. TRBV23-1 is identified as an open reading frame with a role that is uncertain. The CDR3 is 16 residues long. The CDR3 protein is CASSHQTGKRQETQYF.

The chain joins TRBV12-3 or TRBV12-4 to TRBJ2-1; TCRdb's D call of TRBD1 is untestable without DNA. This CDR3 has 15 amino acids. CDR3 amino acids: CASSLRDATYNEQFF.

The chain carries TRBV4-1 and TRBJ1-1; TCRdb proposes TRBD1, but this gene call is untestable without DNA. This CDR3 spans 14 amino acids. CDR1 is MGHRA and CDR2 is YSYEKL in the germline V gene. The CDR3 reads CASSPTASNTEAFF.

The chain has TRBV30 and TRBJ2-1; TCRdb indicates TRBD2, and absent DNA this call remains unverified. Germline V gene sequence: CDR1 GTSNPN, CDR2 SVGIG (reference sequence). The length of the CDR3 is 16 residues. The CDR3 here is CAFGGFGLAGWREQFF.

The gene calls are TRBV5-6 and TRBJ2-2; without DNA, the TCRdb call of TRBD1 cannot be checked. CDR3 length equals 12 residues. The germline V gene has CDR1 SGHDT and CDR2 YYEEEE. The chain's CDR3 is CASTAGAGELFF.

This sequence joins TRBV6-2 or TRBV6-3 and TRBJ2-7. CDR3 length equals 15 residues. CDR1 is MNHEY, CDR2 SVGEGT, per germline. CDR3 region: CASSYFSWTDYEQYF.

The chain has TRBV5-1 and TRBJ2-1; TCRdb outputs TRBD1, but without DNA this stays unchecked. There are 15 residues in the CDR3. Per the germline V gene, CDR1 is SGHRS and CDR2 is YFSETQ. The chain's CDR3 is CASSSPGQGLNEQFF.

The chain carries TRBV4-3 and TRBJ1-1. Germline loops: CDR1 LGHNA, CDR2 YSLEER. The CDR3 sequence is 14 residues long. CDR3 amino acids: CASSRQGEGTEAFF.

The J gene is TRBJ2-5, the V gene TRBV6-2 or TRBV6-3. The germline CDR1 and CDR2 sequences are MNHEY and SVGEGT. There are 15 residues in the CDR3. The CDR3 is CASSYSSGEVETQYF.

The chain uses TRBV19 and TRBJ2-2; TCRdb picks TRBD1, but there is no DNA to check that call. In germline, CDR1 is LNHDA, CDR2 SQIVND (reference sequence). The CDR3 is 16 residues long. The CDR3 region is CARGRERDLGTGELFF.

The gene calls are TRBV11-2 and TRBJ2-3; TCRdb lists TRBD2, though no DNA is available to test this call. Germline CDR1 is SGHAT and CDR2 is FQNNGV. This CDR3 is 17 amino acids long. CDR3 sequence reads: CASSLDERGLLTDTQYF.

This chain connects TRBV4-1 to TRBJ2-4; with no DNA, the TCRdb D assignment of TRBD2 cannot be verified. Germline CDR1 reads MGHRA; CDR2 reads YSYEKL. CDR3 length: 16 amino acids. CDR3 amino acids: CASSQEKRGGENIQYF.

The J gene is TRBJ1-1, the V gene TRBV20-1. The CDR3 extends over 11 amino acids. CDR1 and CDR2 (germline): DFQATT, SNEGSKA (reference sequence). CDR3 residues: CSARLNTEAFF.

The chain links TRBV27 to TRBJ1-5. The CDR3 runs to 15 residues. Germline V gene lookup returns CDR1 MNHEY and CDR2 SMNVEV (reference sequence). The CDR3 sequence: CASSSQGDSNQPQHF.

CDR3 protein: CASSLYRGYEQYF. This chain joins TRBV28 and TRBJ2-7. The CDR3 contains 13 residues. Looked up from germline, CDR1 is MDHEN and CDR2 is SYDVKM. The whole variable domain, filled in from reference TRBV28 and TRBJ2-7, reads DVKVTQSSRYLVKRTGEKVFLECVQDMDHENMFWYRQDPGLGLRLIYFSYDVKMKEKGDIPEGYSVSREKKERFSLILESASTNQTSMYLCASSLYRGYEQYFGPGTRLTVT.

The rearrangement uses TRBV29-1 and TRBJ1-2; lacking DNA, the TRBD1 call made by TCRdb goes unchecked. The CDR3 totals 13 residues. Germline loops: CDR1 SQVTM, CDR2 ANQGSEA. CDR3: CSVVSVGGYGYTF.